The rows below give T cell receptor beta chains drawn from one sample of a study of regulatory T cells in long-lasting Graves disease. TCRdb recomputed calls from the multiplex PCR reads with MiXCR, one row per CDR3 protein. Of roughly 420,000 distinct CDR3 sequences in the sample, approximately 14% were seen once. The same data also contributed to another study, on T cells in Graves' hyperthyroidism and ophthalmopathy.

The sample here was peripheral blood mononuclear cells (PBMCs), taken at new diagnosis, from a patient treated with antithyroid drugs. The receptors shown here come from a woman between 50 and 59 years old with Graves disease. The CDR3 runs from the conserved cysteine through the conserved F or W. D genes are given only for firm matches. Some rows mark clone size as missing; the rest say once, few, many or name a class of expanded clone.

V gene,J gene,D gene,clone size,CDR3 DNA,CDR3 protein
TRBV3-1,TRBJ2-3,TRBD2,many,TGTGCCAGCAGCCAAGATCCCCTAGCGGGAGGAGGCACAGATACGCAGTATTTT,CASSQDPLAGGGTDTQYF
TRBV28,TRBJ1-1,.,many,TGTGCCAGCAGTCTCTCAACGGGACGAGGAAGCACTGAAGCTTTCTTT,CASSLSTGRGSTEAFF
TRBV6-1,TRBJ2-1,TRBD2,few,TGTGCCAGCAGGCCGGGACTAGCCTTTGAGCAGTTCTTC,CASRPGLAFEQFF
TRBV6-2/TRBV6-3,TRBJ2-3,TRBD2,many,TGTGCCAGCAGTGAGGCGGGAGGGGGAGTTGACACAGATACGCAGTATTTT,CASSEAGGGVDTDTQYF
TRBV7-9,TRBJ2-7,.,many,TGCGCCAGCAGCTTCTCCGGGAGCAGCTACGAGCAGTACTTC,CASSFSGSSYEQYF
TRBV3-1,TRBJ2-3,.,.,TGTGCCAGCAGCCAAGAGGCTAACACAGATACGCAGTATTTT,CASSQEANTDTQYF
TRBV11-1,TRBJ2-5,TRBD2,many,TGTGCCAGCAGCCCCCCGTTAGCGGGAATTCAAGAGACCCAGTACTTC,CASSPPLAGIQETQYF
TRBV11-1,TRBJ1-3,TRBD1,many,TGTGCCAGCAGCCCGGGACAGGGGGCGTCGGGAAACACCATATATTTT,CASSPGQGASGNTIYF
TRBV5-1,TRBJ2-7,TRBD1,few,TGCGCCAGCAGCAAGGGACAGGGGGCCGGCGAGCAGTACTTC,CASSKGQGAGEQYF
TRBV19,TRBJ2-1,TRBD1,few,TGTGCCAGTGGGACAGGGGAATCCTACAATGAGCAGTTCTTC,CASGTGESYNEQFF
TRBV2,TRBJ2-2,.,.,TGTGCCAGCAGTCCAAACGGTAACGCCGGGGAGCTGTTTTTT,CASSPNGNAGELFF
TRBV6-1,TRBJ1-1,.,many,TGTGCCAGCAGTGAAGTACTCAGGGAAGCTTTCTTT,CASSEVLREAFF
TRBV6-1,TRBJ2-5,TRBD2,.,TGTGCCAGCGGGAGGGCAGGAGAGACCCAGTACTTC,CASGRAGETQYF
TRBV24-1,TRBJ2-5,TRBD2,few,TGTGCCACCAGTGACGTGGGACTAGCGGGAGTAGAGACCCAGTACTTC,CATSDVGLAGVETQYF
TRBV28,TRBJ2-7,TRBD1,many,TGTGCCAGCAGCTTCGACAGGGGTACCTACGAGCAGTACTTC,CASSFDRGTYEQYF
TRBV27,TRBJ2-7,.,many,TGTGCCAGCAGTTTATCGCGGGGTTTTATCTACGAGCAGTACTTC,CASSLSRGFIYEQYF